A single sample gave rise to the 3 T cell receptor beta chains below, sequenced in a study of beta chain features in type 1 diabetes. Overall study findings and caveats: Type 1 diabetes patients had TCRB CDR3s that were shorter (moderately but significantly so) in all four CD4+ subsets.

These receptors are not linked to any known antigen. Investigators reverse transcribed all isolated RNA, so they sequenced expressed TCRB transcripts. Generated by immunoSEQ multiplex PCR, the TCRdb table keeps only in-frame clones and is missing some. The sample includes around 150,000 clones, over 55% of them seen just once. The sequencing sample was made of naive CD4+ T cells from blood. The receptors were gathered from a man aged 30 to 45 with type 1 diabetes.

This chain connects TRBV4-3 to TRBJ2-4, with 7 bases matching TRBD2. The CDR3 is made up of 15 amino acids. Germline CDR1 reads LGHNA; CDR2 reads YSLEER. The V segment lost 4 bases and the J segment 4 bases; nucleotides outside the gene matches: 7. The CDR3 here is CASSPGGGIKNIQYF. In DNA form, the CDR3 reads TGCGCCAGCAGCCCCGGGGGAGGGATTAAAAACATTCAGTACTTC.

The genes are TRBV30 and TRBJ2-7; D remains unclear. The germline V and J ends were trimmed by 5 bases and 3 bases, with 11 bases remaining between them. This CDR3 has 12 amino acids. Per germline, CDR1 GTSNPN and CDR2 SVGIG (reference sequence). The CDR3 DNA reads TGTGCCTGGGCTTACGGGCGCTACGAGCAGTACTTC. Encoded protein: CAWAYGRYEQYF.

This clone was seen only once. The rearrangement links TRBV5-1 to TRBJ2-2; D call uncertain. Germline lookup yields CDR1 SGHRS and CDR2 YFSETQ. Trimming removed 3 bases at V and 0 bases at J, with 0 bases between. The CDR3 is 12 residues long. Here the CDR3 reads CASSSNTGELFF. The CDR3 DNA sequence: TGCGCCAGCAGCTCGAACACCGGGGAGCTGTTTTTT.